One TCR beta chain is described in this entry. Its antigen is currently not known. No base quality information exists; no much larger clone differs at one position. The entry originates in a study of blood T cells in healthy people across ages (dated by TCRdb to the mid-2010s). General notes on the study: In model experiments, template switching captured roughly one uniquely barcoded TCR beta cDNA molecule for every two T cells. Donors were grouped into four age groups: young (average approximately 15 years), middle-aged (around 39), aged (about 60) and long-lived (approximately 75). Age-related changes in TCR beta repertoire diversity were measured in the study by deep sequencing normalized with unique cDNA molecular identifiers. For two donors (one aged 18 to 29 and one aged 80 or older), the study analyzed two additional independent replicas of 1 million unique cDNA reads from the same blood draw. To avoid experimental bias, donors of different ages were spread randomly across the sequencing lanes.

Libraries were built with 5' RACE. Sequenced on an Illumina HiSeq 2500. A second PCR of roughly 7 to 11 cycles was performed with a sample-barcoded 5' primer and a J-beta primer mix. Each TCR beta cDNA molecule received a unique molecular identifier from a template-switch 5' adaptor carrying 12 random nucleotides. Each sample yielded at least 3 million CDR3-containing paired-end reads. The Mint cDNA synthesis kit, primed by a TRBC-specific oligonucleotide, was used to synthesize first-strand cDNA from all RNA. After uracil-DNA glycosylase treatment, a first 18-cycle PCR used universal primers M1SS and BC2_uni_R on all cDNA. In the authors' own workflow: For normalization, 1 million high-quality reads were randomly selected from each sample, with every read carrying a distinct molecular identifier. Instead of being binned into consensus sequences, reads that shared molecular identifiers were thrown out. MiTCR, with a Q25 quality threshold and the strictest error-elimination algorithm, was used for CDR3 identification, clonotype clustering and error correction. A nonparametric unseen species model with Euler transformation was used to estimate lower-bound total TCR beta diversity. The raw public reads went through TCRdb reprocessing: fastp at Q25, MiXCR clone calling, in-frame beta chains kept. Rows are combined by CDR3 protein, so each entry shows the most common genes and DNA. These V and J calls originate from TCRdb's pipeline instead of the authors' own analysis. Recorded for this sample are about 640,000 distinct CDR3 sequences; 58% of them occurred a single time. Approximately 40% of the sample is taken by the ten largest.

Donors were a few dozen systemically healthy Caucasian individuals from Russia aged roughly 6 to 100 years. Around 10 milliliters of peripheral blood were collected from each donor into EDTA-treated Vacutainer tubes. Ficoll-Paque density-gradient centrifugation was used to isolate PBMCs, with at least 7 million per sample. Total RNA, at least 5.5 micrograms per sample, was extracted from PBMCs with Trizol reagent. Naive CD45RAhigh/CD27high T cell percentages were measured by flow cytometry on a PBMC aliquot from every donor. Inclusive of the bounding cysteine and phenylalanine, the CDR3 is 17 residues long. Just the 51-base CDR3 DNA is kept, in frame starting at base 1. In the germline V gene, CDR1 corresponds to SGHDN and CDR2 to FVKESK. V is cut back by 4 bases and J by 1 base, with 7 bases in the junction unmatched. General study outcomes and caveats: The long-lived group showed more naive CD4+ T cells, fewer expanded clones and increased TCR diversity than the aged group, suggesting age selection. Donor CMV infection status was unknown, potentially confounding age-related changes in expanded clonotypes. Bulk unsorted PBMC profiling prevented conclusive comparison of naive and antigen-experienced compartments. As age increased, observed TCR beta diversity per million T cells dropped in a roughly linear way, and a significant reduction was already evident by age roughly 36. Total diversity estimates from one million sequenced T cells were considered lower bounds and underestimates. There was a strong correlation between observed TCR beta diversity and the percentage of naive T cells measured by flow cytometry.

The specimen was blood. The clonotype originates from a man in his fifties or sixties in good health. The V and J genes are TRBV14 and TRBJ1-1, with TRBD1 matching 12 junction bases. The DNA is TGTGCCAGCAGCCCTACCGGGACAGGGGGCAGGAACACTGAAGCTTTCTTT. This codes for CASSPTGTGGRNTEAFF.